This TCR beta chain was recorded in a study of shared T cell receptors in the human thymus. The repertoire was sequenced with immunoSEQ multiplex PCR; TCRdb's copy has only in-frame clones and lacks some. Among hundreds of thousands of clones listed, around 87% were seen once. Germline CDR1 and CDR2: SQVTM and ANQGSEA. The junction had 7 bases not matched to a gene; V was cut back by 4 bases and J by 2 bases. The CDR3 totals 15 residues. These data were likewise used in another study, on human thymus T cells. From that report: The donor group consisted of healthy Finnish infants who were having corrective surgery for congenital heart defects. Corrective cardiac surgery supplied the resected thymus tissue. Both thymic and peripheral blood repertoires showed apparently biased V and J usage.

Input material: thymocytes. The sequence came from a boy less than two years old with a congenital heart defect. This rearrangement joins TRBV29-1 to TRBJ2-3; 9 nucleotides line up with TRBD2. The DNA for the CDR3 is TGCAGCGTTGGAGGGACTAGCCGCCACACAGATACGCAGTATTTT. This translates into CSVGGTSRHTDTQYF.